This TCR beta chain was observed in a study of CXCR3-negative and CXCR3-positive naive CD8 T cells. The CDR3 length is 18 residues. Germline V CDR1 and CDR2: SGHRS, YFSETQ. TRB cDNA was prepared as libraries by UMI-labeled 5' RACE. From its re-call of the 5' RACE reads, TCRdb lists each CDR3 protein once, without DNA. The specimen's table records 75,000 to 100,000 distinct CDR3 sequences. Sequencing used naive CXCR3- CD8+ T cells from blood. The subset here: CD45RO-CCR7+CD27+CD95- naive CD8+ T cells lacking CXCR3 (TNR3-). This sequence was found in a human donor in good health. Some clones in this sample may be carry-over from other donors' samples. The rearrangement uses TRBV5-1 and TRBJ2-3; TCRdb lists TRBD2, though no DNA is available to test this call. CDR3: CASSLDLAGGRASDTQYF.